The clone carrying this T cell receptor beta chain was recorded many times. Its antigen is not known. The data were taken from a study of T cell repertoires in cytomegalovirus infection. Study as a whole: Based on public TCR beta signatures, there were indications of CMV infection and of a matching HLA type. Study-wide points: CMV-specific HLA-C-restricted TCR beta clonotypes dominated the ex vivo response.

TCRdb called the reads again in MiXCR, with one record for every CDR3 protein. The profile covers roughly 630,000 distinct CDR3 sequences, with more than 20% appearing a single time and 8% taken by the ten largest. This CDR3 comprises 16 residues. The germline V gene encodes CDR1 MNHNY and CDR2 SVGAGI (reference sequence). With V trimmed by 6 bases and J by 3 bases, 13 bases remained unmatched. This sequence joins TRBV6-6 and TRBJ2-5, with 7 bases aligning to TRBD1. Material for sequencing was CD8+ T cells from PBMCs. The clonotype was recovered from a human donor in good health (CMV status not recorded). Some clones in this sample may be carry-over from other donors' samples. The CDR3 DNA follows: TGTGCCAGCAGGGCAGAAGAGGGACAGCCAAAAGAGACCCAGTACTTC. This translates into CASRAEEGQPKETQYF.